This TCR beta chain was recorded in a study of early T cells in non-severe SARS-CoV-2 infection. Across the study: Sequenced bulk RNA came from whole blood that was unsorted, and chains were unpaired.

Separate cDNA molecules each had unique molecular identifiers attached to them. MiXCR, run by TCRdb on the 5' RACE reads, gives a single entry per CDR3 protein. The profile shows 50,000 or so distinct CDR3 sequences, around 5.2% of them singletons. This clonotype appeared many times. V was clipped by 5 bases and J by 0 bases, with 10 bases between them. Germline lookup yields CDR1 SGHTA and CDR2 FQGNSA. The CDR3 loop spans 14 amino acids. This rearrangement joins TRBV7-2 to TRBJ1-2, with D unclear. Sequencing was carried out using whole blood. The TCR sequence derives from an adult who was a healthcare worker with PCR-confirmed SARS-CoV-2 infection or an uninfected control (not recorded which). This CDR3 is CASSPRAANYGYTF. CDR3 DNA: TGTGCCAGCAGCCCCCGGGCGGCTAACTATGGCTACACCTTC. Full variable domain (missing parts from reference TRBV7-2 and TRBJ1-2): GAGVSQSPSNKVTEKGKDVELRCDPISGHTALYWYRQSLGQGLEFLIYFQGNSAPDKSGLPSDRFSAERTGGSVSTLTIQRTQQEDSAVYLCASSPRAANYGYTFGSGTRLTVV.